Shown below are 16 T cell receptor beta chains from a single sample sequenced in a study of CXCR3-negative and CXCR3-positive naive CD8 T cells. Through 5' RACE with UMI labels, the TRB cDNA libraries were prepared. Each CDR3 protein gets one entry in TCRdb, which reprocessed the 5' RACE reads and gives no DNA. This sample's table has some 130,000 distinct CDR3 sequences. Specimen: naive CXCR3- CD8+ T cells from blood. Subset here: CD45RO-CCR7+CD27+CD95- naive CD8+ T cells lacking CXCR3 (TNR3-). The source is a human donor in good health. Some clones in this sample may be carry-over from other donors' samples.

The V gene is TRBV7-9, the J gene TRBJ1-2. This CDR3 has 14 amino acids. Germline values: CDR1 SEHNR, CDR2 FQNEAQ (reference sequence). CDR3 loop: CASSSAFSNYGYTF.

The chain joins TRBV12-3 or TRBV12-4 to TRBJ2-7; TCRdb's D gene call, TRBD1, goes unchecked for lack of DNA. The CDR3 loop spans 13 amino acids. CDR3 amino acids: CASSERQGYEQYF.

The rearrangement joins TRBV6-5 to TRBJ1-1; TCRdb picks TRBD1, but there is no DNA to check that call. Looked up from germline, CDR1 is MNHEY and CDR2 is SVGAGI. The CDR3 consists of 13 residues. The CDR3 loop reads CASSYQGNTEAFF.

The chain employs TRBV7-8 and TRBJ2-4; TCRdb names TRBD1, which stays unverified in the absence of DNA. The CDR3 is 17 residues long. Germline V gene sequence: CDR1 SGHVS, CDR2 FQNEAQ. The chain's CDR3 is CASSLVGSGPAKNIQYF. Full variable domain (rest looked up from reference TRBV7-8 and TRBJ2-4): GAGVSQSPRYKVAKRGQDVALRCDPISGHVSLFWYQQALGQGPEFLTYFQNEAQLDKSGLPSDRFFAERPEGSVSTLKIQRTQQEDSAVYLCASSLVGSGPAKNIQYFGAGTRLSVL.

The chain links TRBV15 to TRBJ2-2. Germline CDR1 is LNHNV and CDR2 is YYDKDF (reference sequence). The CDR3 is 12 residues long. CDR3 amino acids: CATSRTTGELFF.

The V and J genes are TRBV20-1 and TRBJ2-1. This CDR3 is built from 13 residues. Germline CDR1 DFQATT, CDR2 SNEGSKA (reference sequence). The CDR3 loop is CSARQVSYNEQFF.

The chain employs TRBV29-1 and TRBJ1-4. Per the germline V gene, CDR1 is SQVTM and CDR2 is ANQGSEA. The CDR3 is 11 amino acids. The CDR3 loop reads CSVASGEKLFF.

The genes are TRBV19 and TRBJ2-1. Looked up from germline, CDR1 is LNHDA and CDR2 is SQIVND (reference sequence). CDR3 size: 13 residues. CDR3 protein: CASSMSGGDEQFF.

This chain joins TRBV6-2 or TRBV6-3 and TRBJ2-3; the TCRdb D gene call, TRBD1, has no DNA to confirm it. CDR1 is MNHEY and CDR2 is SVGEGT in the germline V gene. This CDR3 comprises 15 residues. The CDR3 here is CASSPSDGGTDTQYF.

The gene calls are TRBV7-9 and TRBJ2-2. CDR3 length equals 13 residues. Germline CDR1 is SEHNR and CDR2 is FQNEAQ (reference sequence). The CDR3 protein is CSSRNSNTGELFF.

The rearrangement joins TRBV4-1 to TRBJ1-2; TCRdb gives TRBD1 as the D gene, but with no DNA this cannot be confirmed. The CDR3 spans 16 residues. The germline gives CDR1 MGHRA, CDR2 YSYEKL. The CDR3 sequence is CASSQGYTGGNYGYTF.

V is TRBV15 and J is TRBJ1-5; there is no DNA to check the TCRdb D call of TRBD1. The CDR3 extends over 14 amino acids. CDR1 LNHNV and CDR2 YYDKDF come from the germline V gene (reference sequence). This chain's CDR3 is CATSAGTGILPQHF.

The chain is built from TRBV29-1 and TRBJ1-4. The germline V gene encodes CDR1 SQVTM and CDR2 ANQGSEA. This CDR3 has 13 residues. This CDR3 reads CSVEDRPAEKLFF.

The rearrangement uses TRBV29-1 and TRBJ1-2; with no DNA, the TCRdb D assignment of TRBD1 cannot be verified. This CDR3 region has 15 residues. Germline V lookup: CDR1 SQVTM, CDR2 ANQGSEA. The CDR3: CSVREDRDRVRGYTF.

The genes are TRBV12-3 or TRBV12-4 and TRBJ2-1; with no DNA, the TCRdb D assignment of TRBD1 cannot be verified. CDR3 size: 13 residues. The CDR3 is CATGGSSYNEQFF.

CDR3: CASSHQGDTQYF. This sequence joins TRBV7-3 and TRBJ2-3; TCRdb calls TRBD1, which cannot be checked without DNA. The CDR3 has 12 residues. Germline V CDR1 and CDR2: SGHTA, FQGTGA.